Shown below are 20 T cell receptor beta chains from a single sample sequenced in a study of T cell responses to AZD1222 COVID-19 vaccine. Method: immunoSEQ multiplex PCR; TCRdb's copy keeps in-frame clones and lacks some. The sample lists roughly 150,000 clones; 92% were seen once. The sequencing here drew on peripheral blood, taken on day 0 of AZD1222 vaccination. The receptors derive from an adult in good health.

The rearrangement links TRBV18 to TRBJ1-1, with unresolved D. The germline gives CDR1 KGHSH, CDR2 LQKENI. The ends were cut back, 2 bases at V and 0 bases at J, with 10 bases in the middle. The CDR3 has 15 amino acids. Here the CDR3 DNA reads TGTGCCAGCTCACCATGGGTAGAGATGAACACTGAAGCTTTCTTT. It translates to CASSPWVEMNTEAFF.

V usage is TRBV6-5 and J usage is TRBJ2-7; TRBD1 agrees at 8 bases. CDR1 is MNHEY and CDR2 is SVGAGI in the germline V gene. This CDR3 has 16 residues. V shed 1 base, J shed 1 base, and the junction held 6 bases outside the gene matches. As DNA, the CDR3 is TGTGCCAGCAGTTACTTCAGCCGGGACAGGTCCTACGAGCAGTACTTC. It translates to CASSYFSRDRSYEQYF.

V and J are TRBV7-8 and TRBJ2-2; D remains ambiguous. Germline V CDR1 and CDR2: SGHVS, FQNEAQ. The CDR3 sequence is 12 residues long. V lost 5 bases and J lost 2, with 3 bases in between. CDR3 coding DNA: TGTGCCAGCAGCGACAACACCGGGGAGCTGTTTTTT. It specifies CASSDNTGELFF.

Only one count was recorded for this clone. The chain uses TRBV6-4 and TRBJ2-5; D could derive from TRBD1 or TRBD2 (5 bases each). There are 13 residues in the CDR3. Trimming removed 5 bases from V and 5 bases from J, with 12 bases in between. The germline V gene has CDR1 MRHNA and CDR2 SNTAGT. Here the CDR3 reads CASSSGAQETQYF. CDR3 bases: TGTGCCAGCAGTTCCGGGGCGCAGGAGACCCAGTACTTC.

The chain combines TRBV28 with TRBJ2-1; tentative D call: TRBD2 (6 bases). Germline V lookup: CDR1 MDHEN, CDR2 SYDVKM. V lost 6 bases to trimming and J lost 1 base, with 16 bases between them. CDR3 length: 16 residues. CDR3 sequence reads: CASSSEGGRSYNEQFF. In DNA form, the CDR3 reads TGTGCCAGCAGCTCGGAGGGCGGCAGGTCCTACAATGAGCAGTTCTTC.

The chain has TRBV5-1 and TRBJ2-1; 8 nucleotides agree with TRBD2. CDR1 and CDR2 from the germline V gene are SGHRS and YFSETQ. Unmatched junction bases numbered 4, after V lost 4 bases and J lost 1 base. The CDR3 sequence is 15 residues long. The CDR3 nucleotides read TGCGCCAGCAGCGCCTTAGCGGGGTCCTACAATGAGCAGTTCTTC. It specifies CASSALAGSYNEQFF. The whole variable domain, filled in from reference TRBV5-1 and TRBJ2-1, reads KAGVTQTPRYLIKTRGQQVTLSCSPISGHRSVSWYQQTPGQGLQFLFEYFSETQRNKGNFPGRFSGRQFSNSRSEMNVSTLELGDSALYLCASSALAGSYNEQFFGPGTRLTVL.

The rearrangement joins TRBV27 to TRBJ1-1; D gene unclear. This CDR3 region has 13 residues. Trimming shortened V by 6 bases and J by 4 bases, and 12 bases separated the two germline ends. Germline-derived CDR1 and CDR2 are MNHEY and SMNVEV (reference sequence). In nucleotides, the CDR3 is TGTGCCAGCAGGGGCCTGGGAGGCACTGAAGCTTTCTTT. It is translated as CASRGLGGTEAFF.

This chain links TRBV15 with TRBJ2-3; 11 positions match TRBD2. The V segment lost 6 bases and the J segment 3 bases; nucleotides outside the gene matches: 14. The CDR3 runs to 18 residues. Looked up from germline, CDR1 is LNHNV and CDR2 is YYDKDF (reference sequence). The DNA of the CDR3 is TGTGCCACCAGACCTAAAATGGGGGGACTAGCGGCTACAGATACGCAGTATTTT. This sequence encodes CATRPKMGGLAATDTQYF.

The chain employs TRBV27 and TRBJ1-5, with 11 bases aligning to TRBD1. With 5 bases clipped from V and 5 bases from J, the junction kept 5 bases outside the gene matches. Germline V gives CDR1 MNHEY, CDR2 SMNVEV (reference sequence). CDR3 size: 15 residues. For the CDR3, the DNA is TGTGCCAGCAGTCCGGGGACAGGGGGTTATCAGCCCCAGCATTTT. This gives the protein CASSPGTGGYQPQHF.

This chain joins TRBV19 and TRBJ1-5; the match to TRBD1 covers 9 bases. Germline V lookup: CDR1 LNHDA, CDR2 SQIVND (reference sequence). Trimming cost V 1 base and J 6 bases; bases outside gene matches: 7. The CDR3 covers 16 residues. The CDR3 nucleotides read TGTGCCAGTAGTATAGGGGGACAGGGAAGGACTCAGCCCCAGCATTTT. Amino acid sequence: CASSIGGQGRTQPQHF.

The gene calls are TRBV7-8 and TRBJ2-7; D is undetermined. The CDR3 covers 13 residues. Germline V gene data show CDR1 as SGHVS and CDR2 as FQNEAQ. With 5 bases removed from V and 3 bases from J, the gap between germline ends came to 11 bases. CDR3 loop: CASSGMGHYEQYF. The CDR3 DNA is TGTGCCAGCAGCGGGATGGGCCACTACGAGCAGTACTTC.

The chain recombines TRBV6-5 with TRBJ2-3; 7 bases fit TRBD1. The CDR3 loop spans 14 amino acids. CDR1 and CDR2 from the germline V gene are MNHEY and SVGAGI. The ends lost 6 bases at V and 1 base at J; junction bases unmatched: 4. This chain's CDR3 is CASSKGGGTDTQYF. The CDR3 DNA sequence: TGTGCCAGCAGCAAAGGGGGCGGCACAGATACGCAGTATTTT.

The genes are TRBV10-1 and TRBJ1-2; possibly TRBD1 for D (5 bases). V lost 0 bases and J lost 0, with 17 bases in between. This CDR3 spans 18 amino acids. The germline V gene has CDR1 WNHNN and CDR2 SYGVQD (reference sequence). The CDR3 DNA sequence: TGCGCCAGCAGTGAGTCGAAGCCAGGGTCGGTATCTAACTATGGCTACACCTTC. It encodes CASSESKPGSVSNYGYTF.

This clone was counted a single time. The chain carries TRBV28 and TRBJ1-2; unclear D gene. V was shortened by 3 bases and J by 5 bases, with 10 bases between the two germline ends. Germline V gene data show CDR1 as MDHEN and CDR2 as SYDVKM. CDR3 length: 13 amino acids. The CDR3 protein is CASSFGVEYGYTF. The CDR3, as DNA: TGTGCCAGCAGTTTCGGGGTGGAGTATGGCTACACCTTC.

This chain connects TRBV19 to TRBJ1-5, with D tentatively TRBD1 (6 bases). V was clipped by 0 bases and J by 5 bases, with 17 bases between them. The CDR3 is 17 residues long. CDR1 is LNHDA, CDR2 SQIVND, per germline (reference sequence). CDR3 coding DNA: TGTGCCAGTAGTATAGATCTATGGGGGGCTAGGTATCAGCCCCAGCATTTT. Protein: CASSIDLWGARYQPQHF.

This CDR3 reads CASSLQGLGELFF. The DNA for the CDR3 is TGTGCCAGCAGTTTACAGGGGTTGGGGGAGCTGTTTTTT. The chain is built from TRBV12-3 or TRBV12-4 and TRBJ2-2; weak D call: TRBD1 (6 bases). The CDR3 consists of 13 residues. Deletions cut 2 bases from V and 8 bases from J, with 9 bases between.

This clone came up once. The genes are TRBV19 and TRBJ1-2, with TRBD1 identical over 7 bases. With 9 bases clipped from V and 4 bases from J, the junction kept 5 bases outside the gene matches. This CDR3 comprises 12 residues. The germline V gene encodes CDR1 LNHDA and CDR2 SQIVND (reference sequence). As DNA, the CDR3 is TGTGCCAGCGATGCAGGGGGCTATGGCTACACCTTC. It encodes CASDAGGYGYTF.

V is TRBV11-2 and J is TRBJ2-3, with D perhaps assigned TRBD1 or TRBD2 (6 bases each). Germline lookup yields CDR1 SGHAT and CDR2 FQNNGV. The CDR3 has 14 amino acids. Trimming shortened V by 5 bases and J by 6 bases, and 15 bases separated the two germline ends. The CDR3 nucleotides read TGTGCCAGCAGCACAACAGGGAGGTTGGATACGCAGTATTTT. Protein sequence: CASSTTGRLDTQYF.

The chain links TRBV6-2 or TRBV6-3 to TRBJ1-1; 8 positions agree with TRBD1. V lost 4 bases and J lost 1; bases outside the gene matches: 11. The CDR3 runs to 17 residues. Per the germline V gene, CDR1 is MNHEY and CDR2 is SVGEGT. CDR3 in amino acids: CASSFRRWGQENTEAFF. CDR3 nucleotides: TGTGCCAGCAGTTTCCGCCGGTGGGGACAGGAGAACACTGAAGCTTTCTTT.

The chain is built from TRBV6-6 and TRBJ1-5, with 8 bases that match TRBD1. The V gene end was trimmed by 4 bases and the J gene end by 4 bases; junction bases not matched to a gene: 3. Germline V gives CDR1 MNHNY, CDR2 SVGAGI (reference sequence). The CDR3 spans 14 residues. The CDR3: CASSLGQANQPQHF. CDR3 sequence (DNA): TGTGCCAGCAGTTTGGGACAGGCGAATCAGCCCCAGCATTTT.